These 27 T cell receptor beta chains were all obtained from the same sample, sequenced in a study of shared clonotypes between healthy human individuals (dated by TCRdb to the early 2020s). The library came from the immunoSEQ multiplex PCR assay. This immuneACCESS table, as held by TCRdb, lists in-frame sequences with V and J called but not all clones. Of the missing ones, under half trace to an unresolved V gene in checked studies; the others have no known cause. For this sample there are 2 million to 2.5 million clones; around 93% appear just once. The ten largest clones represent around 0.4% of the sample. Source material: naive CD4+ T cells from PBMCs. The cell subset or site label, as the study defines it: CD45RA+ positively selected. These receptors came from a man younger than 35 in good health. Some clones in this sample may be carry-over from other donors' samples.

CDR3 region: CASSPNRVSEQYF. The CDR3 DNA is TGTGCCAGCAGCCCTAATCGCGTCAGCGAGCAGTACTTC. V and J are TRBV7-3 and TRBJ2-7; D gene uncertain. This CDR3 region has 13 residues. Deletions cut 5 bases from V and 6 bases from J, with 14 bases between. Germline loops: CDR1 SGHTA, CDR2 FQGTGA. The whole variable domain, remainder taken from reference TRBV7-3 and TRBJ2-7, is GAGVSQTPSNKVTEKGKYVELRCDPISGHTALYWYRQSLGQGPEFLIYFQGTGAADDSGLPNDRFFAVRPEGSVSTLKIQRTERGDSAVYLCASSPNRVSEQYFGPGTRLTVT.

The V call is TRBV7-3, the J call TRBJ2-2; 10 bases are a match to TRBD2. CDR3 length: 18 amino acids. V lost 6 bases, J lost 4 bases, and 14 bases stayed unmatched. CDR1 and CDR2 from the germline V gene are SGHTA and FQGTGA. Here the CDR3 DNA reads TGTGCCAGCAGGCGATCGGGCGGGACTAGCGCACTCACCGGGGAGCTGTTTTTT. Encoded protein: CASRRSGGTSALTGELFF.

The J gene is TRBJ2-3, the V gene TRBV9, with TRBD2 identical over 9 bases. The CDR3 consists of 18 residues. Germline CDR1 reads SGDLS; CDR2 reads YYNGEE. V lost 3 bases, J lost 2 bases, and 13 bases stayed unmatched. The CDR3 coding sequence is TGTGCCAGCAGCGCCTCCCAGGGGCTAGCGGGATTCACAGATACGCAGTATTTT. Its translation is CASSASQGLAGFTDTQYF.

CDR3 in amino acids: CATSRDAPLAGGLDYNEQFF. The CDR3 nucleotides are TGTGCCACCAGCAGAGATGCTCCACTAGCGGGAGGGCTAGACTACAATGAGCAGTTCTTC. The V gene is TRBV15, the J gene TRBJ2-1, with 13 bases aligning to TRBD2. The germline gives CDR1 LNHNV, CDR2 YYDKDF (reference sequence). Trimming cost V 0 bases and J 3 bases; bases outside gene matches: 11. The CDR3 loop spans 20 amino acids.

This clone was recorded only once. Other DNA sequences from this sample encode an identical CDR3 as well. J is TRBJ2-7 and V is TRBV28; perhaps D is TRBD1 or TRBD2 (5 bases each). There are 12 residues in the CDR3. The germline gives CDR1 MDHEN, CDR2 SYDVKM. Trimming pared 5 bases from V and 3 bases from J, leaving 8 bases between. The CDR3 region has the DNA TGTGCCAGCAGTGGGGGACGCTACGAGCAGTACTTC. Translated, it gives CASSGGRYEQYF. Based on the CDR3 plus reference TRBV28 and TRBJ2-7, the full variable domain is DVKVTQSSRYLVKRTGEKVFLECVQDMDHENMFWYRQDPGLGLRLIYFSYDVKMKEKGDIPEGYSVSREKKERFSLILESASTNQTSMYLCASSGGRYEQYFGPGTRLTVT.

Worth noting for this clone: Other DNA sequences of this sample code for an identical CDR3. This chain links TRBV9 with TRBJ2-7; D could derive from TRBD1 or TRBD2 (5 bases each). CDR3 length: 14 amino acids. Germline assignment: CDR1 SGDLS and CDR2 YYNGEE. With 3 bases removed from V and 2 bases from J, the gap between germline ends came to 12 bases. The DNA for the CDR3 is TGTGCCAGCAGCGCCCGGGGCGGCCCCTACGAGCAGTACTTC. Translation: CASSARGGPYEQYF. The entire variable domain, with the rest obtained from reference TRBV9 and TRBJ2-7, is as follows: DSGVTQTPKHLITATGQRVTLRCSPRSGDLSVYWYQQSLDQGLQFLIQYYNGEERAKGNILERFSAQQFPDLHSELNLSSLELGDSALYFCASSARGGPYEQYFGPGTRLTVT.

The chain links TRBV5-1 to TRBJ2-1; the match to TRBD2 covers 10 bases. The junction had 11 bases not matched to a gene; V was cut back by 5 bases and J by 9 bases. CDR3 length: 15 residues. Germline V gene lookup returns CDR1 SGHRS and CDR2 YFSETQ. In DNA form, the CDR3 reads TGCGCCAGCAGTATTAGCGGGGGGAAAGGTATTGAGCAGTTCTTC. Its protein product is CASSISGGKGIEQFF.

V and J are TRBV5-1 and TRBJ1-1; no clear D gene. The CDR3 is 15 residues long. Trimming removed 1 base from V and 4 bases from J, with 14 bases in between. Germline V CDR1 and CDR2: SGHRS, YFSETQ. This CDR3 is CASSLSSGSRTEAFF. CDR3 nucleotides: TGCGCCAGCAGCTTGTCGTCGGGGTCGCGCACTGAAGCTTTCTTT.

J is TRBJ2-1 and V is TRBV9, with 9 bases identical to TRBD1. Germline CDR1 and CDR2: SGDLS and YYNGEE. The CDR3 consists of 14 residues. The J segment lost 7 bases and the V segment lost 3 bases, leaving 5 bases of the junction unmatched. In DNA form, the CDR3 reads TGTGCCAGCAGCGCCGGGACAGGGAGGAATGAGCAGTTCTTC. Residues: CASSAGTGRNEQFF. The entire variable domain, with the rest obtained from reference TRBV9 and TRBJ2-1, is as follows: DSGVTQTPKHLITATGQRVTLRCSPRSGDLSVYWYQQSLDQGLQFLIQYYNGEERAKGNILERFSAQQFPDLHSELNLSSLELGDSALYFCASSAGTGRNEQFFGPGTRLTVL.

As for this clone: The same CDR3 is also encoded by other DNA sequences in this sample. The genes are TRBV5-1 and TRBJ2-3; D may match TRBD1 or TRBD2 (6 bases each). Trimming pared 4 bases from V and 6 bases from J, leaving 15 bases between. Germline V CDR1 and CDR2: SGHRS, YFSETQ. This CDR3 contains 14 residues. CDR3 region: CASSLGPGADTQYF. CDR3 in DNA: TGCGCCAGCAGCCTAGGACCGGGGGCCGATACGCAGTATTTT. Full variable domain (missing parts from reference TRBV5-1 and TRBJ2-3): KAGVTQTPRYLIKTRGQQVTLSCSPISGHRSVSWYQQTPGQGLQFLFEYFSETQRNKGNFPGRFSGRQFSNSRSEMNVSTLELGDSALYLCASSLGPGADTQYFGPGTRLTVL.

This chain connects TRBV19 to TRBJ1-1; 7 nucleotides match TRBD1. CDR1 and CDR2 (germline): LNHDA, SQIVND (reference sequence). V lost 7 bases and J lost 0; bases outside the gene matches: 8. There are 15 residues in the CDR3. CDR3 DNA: TGTGCCAGTATGGTGACAGGGACCATGAACACTGAAGCTTTCTTT. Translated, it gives CASMVTGTMNTEAFF.

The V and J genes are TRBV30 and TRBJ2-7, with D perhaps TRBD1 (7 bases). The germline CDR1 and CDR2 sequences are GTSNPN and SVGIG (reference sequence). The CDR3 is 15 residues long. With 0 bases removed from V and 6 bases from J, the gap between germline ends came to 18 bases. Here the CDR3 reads CAWSVDAGPGGEQYF. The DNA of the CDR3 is TGTGCCTGGAGTGTAGACGCGGGGCCAGGGGGCGAGCAGTACTTC.

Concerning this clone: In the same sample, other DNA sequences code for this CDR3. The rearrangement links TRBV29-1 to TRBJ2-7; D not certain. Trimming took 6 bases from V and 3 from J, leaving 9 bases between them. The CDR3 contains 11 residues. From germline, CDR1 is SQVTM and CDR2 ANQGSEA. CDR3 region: CSVGRGYEQYF. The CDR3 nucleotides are TGCAGCGTCGGGCGAGGCTACGAGCAGTACTTC.

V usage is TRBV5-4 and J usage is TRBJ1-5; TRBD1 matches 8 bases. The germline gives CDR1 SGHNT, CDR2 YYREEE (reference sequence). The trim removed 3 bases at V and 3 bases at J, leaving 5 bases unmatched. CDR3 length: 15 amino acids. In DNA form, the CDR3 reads TGTGCCAGCAGCTGGACAGGGCAATACAATCAGCCCCAGCATTTT. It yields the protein CASSWTGQYNQPQHF.

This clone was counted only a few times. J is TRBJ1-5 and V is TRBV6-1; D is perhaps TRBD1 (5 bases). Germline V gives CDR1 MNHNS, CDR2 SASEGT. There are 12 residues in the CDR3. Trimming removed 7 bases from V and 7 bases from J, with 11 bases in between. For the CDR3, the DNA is TGTGCCAGCACAAACTGGGGCCAGCCCCAGCATTTT. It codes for CASTNWGQPQHF.

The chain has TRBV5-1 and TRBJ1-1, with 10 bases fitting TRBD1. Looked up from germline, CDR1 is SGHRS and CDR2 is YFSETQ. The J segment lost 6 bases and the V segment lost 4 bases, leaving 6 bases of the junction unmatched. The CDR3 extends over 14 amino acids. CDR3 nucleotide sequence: TGCGCCAGCAGCGATCCGGGACAGGGGTCTGAAGCTTTCTTT. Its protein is CASSDPGQGSEAFF.

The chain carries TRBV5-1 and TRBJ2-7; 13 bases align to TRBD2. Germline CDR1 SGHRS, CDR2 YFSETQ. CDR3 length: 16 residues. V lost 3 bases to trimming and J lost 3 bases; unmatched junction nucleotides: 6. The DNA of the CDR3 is TGCGCCAGCAGCTCCTCCGGGACTAGCGGGGTCTACGAGCAGTACTTC. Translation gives CASSSSGTSGVYEQYF.

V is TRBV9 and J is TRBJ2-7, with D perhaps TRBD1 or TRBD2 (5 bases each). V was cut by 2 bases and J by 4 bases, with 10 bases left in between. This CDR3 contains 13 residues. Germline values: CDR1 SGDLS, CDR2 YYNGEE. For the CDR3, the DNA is TGTGCCAGCAGCGTTCAGGGCGGGTACGAGCAGTACTTC. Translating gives CASSVQGGYEQYF. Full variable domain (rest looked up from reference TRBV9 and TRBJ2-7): DSGVTQTPKHLITATGQRVTLRCSPRSGDLSVYWYQQSLDQGLQFLIQYYNGEERAKGNILERFSAQQFPDLHSELNLSSLELGDSALYFCASSVQGGYEQYFGPGTRLTVT.

Written as DNA, the CDR3 is TGTGCCAGCAGCGTCCCTGAGGGGGCGTTCACAGATACGCAGTATTTT. It is translated as CASSVPEGAFTDTQYF. V usage is TRBV7-9 and J usage is TRBJ2-3; 7 bases fit TRBD1. V was clipped by 5 bases and J by 2 bases; unmatched bases: 10. The CDR3 totals 16 residues. CDR1 SEHNR and CDR2 FQNEAQ come from the germline V gene (reference sequence).

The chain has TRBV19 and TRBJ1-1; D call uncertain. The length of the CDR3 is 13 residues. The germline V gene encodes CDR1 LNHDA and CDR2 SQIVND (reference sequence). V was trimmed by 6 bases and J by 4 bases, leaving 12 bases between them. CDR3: CASRGISSTEAFF. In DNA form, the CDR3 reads TGTGCCAGTAGGGGGATTTCGAGCACTGAAGCTTTCTTT. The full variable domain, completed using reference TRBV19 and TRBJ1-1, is DGGITQSPKYLFRKEGQNVTLSCEQNLNHDAMYWYRQDPGQGLRLIYYSQIVNDFQKGDIAEGYSVSREKKESFPLTVTSAQKNPTAFYLCASRGISSTEAFFGQGTRLTVV.

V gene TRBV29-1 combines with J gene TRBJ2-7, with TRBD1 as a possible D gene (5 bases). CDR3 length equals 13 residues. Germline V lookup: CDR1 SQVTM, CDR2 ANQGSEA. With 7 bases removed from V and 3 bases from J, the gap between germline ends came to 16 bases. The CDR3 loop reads CSARQSVGYEQYF. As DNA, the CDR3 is TGCAGCGCCAGACAGAGTGTCGGCTACGAGCAGTACTTC.

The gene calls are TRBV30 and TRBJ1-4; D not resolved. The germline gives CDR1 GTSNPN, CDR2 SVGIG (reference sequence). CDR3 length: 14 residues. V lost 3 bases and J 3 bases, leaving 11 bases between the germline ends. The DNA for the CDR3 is TGTGCCTGGAGAATGGGCGGGGCTAATGAAAAACTGTTTTTT. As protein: CAWRMGGANEKLFF.

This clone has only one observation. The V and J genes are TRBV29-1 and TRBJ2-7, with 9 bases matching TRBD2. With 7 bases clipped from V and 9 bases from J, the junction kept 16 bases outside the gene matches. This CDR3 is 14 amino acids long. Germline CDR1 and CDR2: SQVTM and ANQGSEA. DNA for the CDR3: TGCAGCGCTATACCTAGCGGGACGATGTATGGGCAGTACTTC. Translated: CSAIPSGTMYGQYF.

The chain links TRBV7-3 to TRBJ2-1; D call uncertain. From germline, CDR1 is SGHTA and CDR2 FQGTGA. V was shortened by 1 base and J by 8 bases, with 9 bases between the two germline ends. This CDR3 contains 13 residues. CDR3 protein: CASSLSRSHEQFF. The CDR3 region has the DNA TGTGCCAGCAGCTTAAGTAGGTCCCATGAGCAGTTCTTC.

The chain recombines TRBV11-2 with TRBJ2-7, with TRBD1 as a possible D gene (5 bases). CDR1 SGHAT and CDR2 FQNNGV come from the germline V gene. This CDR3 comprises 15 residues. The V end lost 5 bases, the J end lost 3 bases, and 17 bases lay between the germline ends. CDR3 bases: TGTGCCAGCAGCACAAAGATAGGGGCGATCTACGAGCAGTACTTC. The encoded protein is CASSTKIGAIYEQYF. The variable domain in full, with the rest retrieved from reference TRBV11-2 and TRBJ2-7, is EAGVAQSPRYKIIEKRQSVAFWCNPISGHATLYWYQQILGQGPKLLIQFQNNGVVDDSQLPKDRFSAERLKGVDSTLKIQPAKLEDSAVYLCASSTKIGAIYEQYFGPGTRLTVT.

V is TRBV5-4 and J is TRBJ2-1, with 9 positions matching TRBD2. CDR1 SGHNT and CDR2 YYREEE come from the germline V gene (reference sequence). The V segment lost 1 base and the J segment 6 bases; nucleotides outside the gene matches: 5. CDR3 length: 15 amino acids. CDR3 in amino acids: CASSLLSGLANEQFF. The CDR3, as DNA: TGTGCCAGCAGCTTGTTGTCGGGACTAGCCAATGAGCAGTTCTTC.

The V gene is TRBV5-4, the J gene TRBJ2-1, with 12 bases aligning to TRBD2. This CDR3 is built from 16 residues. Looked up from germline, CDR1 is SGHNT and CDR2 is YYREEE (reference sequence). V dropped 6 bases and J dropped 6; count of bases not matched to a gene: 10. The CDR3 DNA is TGTGCCAGCAACCAGCTAGCGGGAGGGCAGCGCAATGAGCAGTTCTTC. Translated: CASNQLAGGQRNEQFF.